A selection of T cell receptor beta chains follows, all from one sample in a study of T cell changes during pregnancy in multiple sclerosis. TCRdb keeps only in-frame clones here, not all; method: immunoSEQ multiplex PCR. The repertoire holds roughly 100,000 clones, with about 90% as singletons. This sample comprised peripheral blood, obtained after pregnancy. All receptors derive from a female donor with multiple sclerosis, enrolled in a pregnancy study. CDR3s include the opening cysteine and the closing phenylalanine or tryptophan. Fields, in order: clone size, D gene, V gene, J gene, CDR3 protein, CDR3 DNA. A D gene is named only where the DNA matches it firmly. The size field is filled for only some rows; it gives once, few, many or a size class.

few	.	TRBV6-5	TRBJ1-1	CASSYSTGNTEAFF	TGTGCCAGCAGTTACTCGACGGGAAACACTGAAGCTTTCTTT
.	.	TRBV5-1	TRBJ2-5	CASSSQGGETQYF	TGCGCCAGCAGCTCACAGGGTGGGGAGACCCAGTACTTC
.	.	TRBV15	TRBJ1-4	CATSSVQDPNEKLFF	TGTGCCACCAGCAGCGTACAGGACCCTAATGAAAAACTGTTTTTT
once	.	TRBV27	TRBJ2-4	CASRQDTIVGKNIQYF	TGTGCCAGCAGACAGGACACCATAGTTGGTAAAAACATTCAGTACTTC
.	TRBD2	TRBV19	TRBJ2-3	CASSSLAGGTDTQYF	TGTGCCAGTAGTTCCCTAGCGGGGGGCACAGATACGCAGTATTTT
.	TRBD1	TRBV6-6	TRBJ2-1	CASSNRGQGLSEQFF	TGTGCCAGCAGCAACAGGGGGCAGGGCCTTAGTGAGCAGTTCTTC
.	TRBD1	TRBV18	TRBJ2-7	CASSPGQVYEQYF	TGTGCCAGCTCACCTGGACAGGTCTACGAGCAGTACTTC
.	.	TRBV23-1	TRBJ2-3	CASPSGRGGTDTQYF	TGCGCCAGCCCGAGCGGGCGCGGGGGCACAGATACGCAGTATTTT
.	TRBD1	TRBV4-1	TRBJ1-5	CASSQGQGSNQPQHF	TGCGCCAGCAGCCAAGGACAGGGTAGCAATCAGCCCCAGCATTTT
few	.	TRBV19	TRBJ1-2	CASSPRTANYGYTF	TGTGCCAGTAGTCCGCGGACAGCTAACTATGGCTACACCTTC
.	TRBD1	TRBV5-1	TRBJ2-2	CASTARGPLSNTGELFF	TGCGCCAGCACCGCCAGGGGGCCCTTATCGAACACCGGGGAGCTGTTTTTT
.	.	TRBV27	TRBJ2-2	CASSLNRIYTGELFF	TGTGCCAGCAGTTTAAACAGGATCTACACCGGGGAGCTGTTTTTT
.	.	TRBV6-6	TRBJ1-1	CASSLQDTEAFF	TGTGCCAGCAGTTTACAGGATACTGAAGCTTTCTTT
.	TRBD1	TRBV19	TRBJ2-7	CASRPDRGHEQYF	TGTGCCAGTAGGCCGGACAGGGGACACGAGCAGTACTTC
.	TRBD2	TRBV14	TRBJ2-5	CASSQGLAVETQYF	TGTGCCAGCAGCCAGGGACTAGCCGTAGAGACCCAGTACTTC
.	.	TRBV12-5	TRBJ1-3	CASGPPRGNGNTIYF	TGTGCTAGTGGTCCCCCGAGGGGGAATGGAAACACCATATATTTT
.	.	TRBV5-1	TRBJ1-5	CASSLGHGNQPQHF	TGCGCCAGCAGCTTGGGACACGGCAATCAGCCCCAGCATTTT
.	TRBD1	TRBV10-1	TRBJ2-3	CASSEPTRTGSDTQYF	TGCGCCAGCAGTGAGCCAACCCGGACAGGGTCAGATACGCAGTATTTT
.	TRBD2	TRBV4-2	TRBJ2-3	CASSQVPGTSGGGNTDTQYF	TGTGCCAGCAGCCAAGTCCCGGGGACTAGCGGGGGGGGCAACACAGATACGCAGTATTTT